This entry is about one TCR beta chain. The sample originates from a study of blood T cell repertoires in COVID-19. Germline CDR1 and CDR2: SEHNR and FQNEAQ (reference sequence). Trimming cost V 4 bases and J 2 bases; bases outside gene matches: 8. This CDR3 has 16 amino acids. Original processing notes: Estimates of nucleated cell counts were drawn from the amplification of reference gene primers. The data were produced by immunoSEQ multiplex PCR, yet TCRdb's version contains in-frame clones alone and is incomplete. That table is the source of V, J and clone size, and D and trimming were worked out from the DNA. This sample yields 160,000 or so clones, of which 88% are seen a single time; 6.5% to 8% belongs to the top ten. All enrollees were roughly 18 to 90 years old and from 20 to 25 US areas. Among Cohort 3 donors, those recovered had two negative PCRs, clearance, or symptom resolution.

The sequenced sample was PBMCs or T cells enriched from blood (not recorded which). V and J are TRBV7-9 and TRBJ2-3; TRBD2 matches at 8 bases. This receptor was taken from a woman between 45 and 65 years old who had recovered from COVID-19. The CDR3 region has the DNA TGTGCCAGCAGCTCAACTTTAGCGGGGCACACAGATACGCAGTATTTT. It yields the protein CASSSTLAGHTDTQYF.